This is a list of T cell receptor beta chains from one sample in a study of response to subunit inactivated influenza vaccine. TCRdb re-called the RT-PCR reads through MiXCR, storing one row per CDR3 protein. This table holds around 580,000 distinct CDR3 sequences, 14% found once. The input for sequencing was PBMCs from blood, taken roughly 12 days after vaccination. The receptor source for this set is a man aged 50 or older who received an inactivated influenza vaccine. Both conserved end residues are part of each CDR3. A D gene is named only where the DNA matches it firmly.

j_call | d_call | v_call | cdr3_aa
TRBJ2-7 | . | TRBV3-1 | CASSQEVLGRFTANEQYF
TRBJ2-5 | . | TRBV15 | CATSRDLRSKGETQYF
TRBJ1-1 | . | TRBV10-3 | CAISESGLTGNTEAFF
TRBJ1-6 | . | TRBV5-1 | CASSLEVPNSPLHF
TRBJ1-2 | TRBD1 | TRBV12-3/TRBV12-4 | CASGSGQGPSGYTF
TRBJ2-2 | . | TRBV11-2 | CASSYDRLGELFF
TRBJ2-1 | TRBD2 | TRBV20-1 | CSANRAGARNEQFF
TRBJ2-1 | . | TRBV21-1 | CASSKNTRLAGGRDEQFF
TRBJ2-7 | . | TRBV29-1 | CSVRLTYEQYF
TRBJ1-2 | . | TRBV7-9 | CASSLVGVRVNGYGYTF
TRBJ2-1 | TRBD1 | TRBV5-1 | CASLPGQGYNEQFF
TRBJ2-7 | . | TRBV5-1 | CASSSYRDSYEQYF
TRBJ2-3 | . | TRBV20-1 | CSAETPRIGTDTQYF
TRBJ2-3 | . | TRBV21-1 | CASSEVYRGNSTDTQYF
TRBJ1-2 | . | TRBV3-1 | CASSQSYFRGTF
TRBJ2-1 | TRBD1 | TRBV11-2 | CASRYRGYVVHEQFF
TRBJ2-5 | . | TRBV6-2/TRBV6-3 | CASSTPREHQETQYF
TRBJ1-1 | . | TRBV5-1 | CASSLVSFGGSTEAFF
TRBJ2-5 | . | TRBV6-5 | CASSYSSVLWETQYF
TRBJ2-3 | . | TRBV20-1 | CSAKTWPSLDTQYF
TRBJ2-7 | . | TRBV3-1 | CASSQVLVPSYEQYF
TRBJ1-5 | . | TRBV6-1 | CASSVTGAEAQHF
TRBJ2-1 | . | TRBV7-9 | CASTQYGRNNNEQFF
TRBJ2-7 | TRBD1 | TRBV12-3/TRBV12-4 | CASSFRGQGSYEQYF
TRBJ2-3 | TRBD2 | TRBV29-1 | CSVGETSVDTQYF
TRBJ2-3 | TRBD1 | TRBV3-1 | CASSQRQGSSTDTQYF
TRBJ1-2 | . | TRBV2 | CASSDMTSYGYTF
TRBJ1-2 | TRBD1 | TRBV15 | CATSHRGSHTNYGYTF
TRBJ1-3 | . | TRBV9 | CASSADQTSGNTIYF
TRBJ2-2 | . | TRBV5-1 | CASSWRGTNTGELFF
TRBJ2-1 | TRBD2 | TRBV5-1 | CASSLGAGRAYNEQFF
TRBJ2-7 | . | TRBV6-2/TRBV6-3 | CASSRPSGDSSYEQYF
TRBJ1-5 | . | TRBV29-1 | CSVGGGGGQPQHF
TRBJ2-2 | . | TRBV30 | CAWSIGTGELFF
TRBJ2-5 | . | TRBV5-1 | CASSSTRTQETQYF
TRBJ2-5 | TRBD2 | TRBV3-1 | CASSQAGLARETQYF
TRBJ1-1 | . | TRBV29-1 | CSVGWQGKVNTEAFF
TRBJ1-4 | TRBD1 | TRBV12-3/TRBV12-4 | CASSFSGTVDEKLFF
TRBJ2-3 | . | TRBV15 | CATSRDPVGRTDTQYF
TRBJ2-3 | TRBD2 | TRBV15 | CATSRDRPGGEDTQYF
TRBJ2-5 | . | TRBV7-2 | CASSPATGFMETQYF
TRBJ2-7 | . | TRBV3-1 | CASSQDRKYEQYF
TRBJ2-2 | . | TRBV6-2/TRBV6-3 | CASSRPSRGESTGELFF
TRBJ1-4 | . | TRBV2 | CASSVRADKEKLFF
TRBJ2-7 | . | TRBV28 | CASSSPRTAGHTYEQYF
TRBJ2-1 | TRBD2 | TRBV6-2/TRBV6-3 | CASSPGLGLQRGYNEQFF
TRBJ2-1 | TRBD2 | TRBV5-4 | CASSLGGSGGPNYNEQFF
TRBJ1-1 | . | TRBV6-2/TRBV6-3 | CASSSYLGTEAFF
TRBJ2-1 | . | TRBV7-8 | CASSVTKNNEQFF
TRBJ1-1 | . | TRBV2 | CASSDPREAFF
TRBJ2-2 | . | TRBV20-1 | CSGVGVADTGELFF
TRBJ1-2 | . | TRBV18 | CASSPPADDGYTF
TRBJ2-2 | TRBD1 | TRBV5-1 | CASSTGQATGDLFF
TRBJ2-2 | . | TRBV18 | CASSRRVANTGELFF